The TCR beta chain under discussion was sequenced for a study of monozygotic twins with inflammatory bowel disease. The template-switching step introduced UMIs that carried a 6-nucleotide sample barcode. From its re-call of the 5' RACE reads, TCRdb lists each CDR3 protein once, without DNA. The sample includes fewer than 450,000 distinct CDR3 sequences. This CDR3 spans 13 amino acids. Germline CDR1 SGHRS, CDR2 YFSETQ. Sequencing was performed on blood. The origin of this receptor is a human donor with ulcerative colitis or Crohn's disease, or a healthy co-twin of an affected twin (not recorded which). This chain links TRBV5-1 with TRBJ1-5. The CDR3 here is CASSLLPGQPQHF.